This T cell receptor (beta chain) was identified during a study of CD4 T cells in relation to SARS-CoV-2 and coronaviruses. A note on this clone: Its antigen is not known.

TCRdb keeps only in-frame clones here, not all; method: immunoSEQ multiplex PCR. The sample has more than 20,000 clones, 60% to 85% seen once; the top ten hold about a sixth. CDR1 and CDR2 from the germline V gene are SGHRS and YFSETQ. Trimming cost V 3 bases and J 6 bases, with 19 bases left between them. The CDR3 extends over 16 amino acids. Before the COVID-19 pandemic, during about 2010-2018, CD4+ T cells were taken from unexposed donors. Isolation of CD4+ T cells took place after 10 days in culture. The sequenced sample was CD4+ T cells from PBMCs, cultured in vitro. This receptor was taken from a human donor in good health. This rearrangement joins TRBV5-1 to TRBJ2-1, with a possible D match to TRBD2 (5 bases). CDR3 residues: CASSWRIGSEINEQFF. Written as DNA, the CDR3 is TGCGCCAGCAGCTGGAGGATTGGGAGCGAGATCAATGAGCAGTTCTTC.